The subject of this entry is one T cell receptor beta chain. The method was immunoSEQ multiplex PCR; TCRdb's version includes in-frame clones alone and lacks a portion of them. The table has some 260,000 clones, roughly 80% seen once; the top ten hold about 4%. These data belong to a study of blood T cell repertoires in COVID-19. Across the study: Donors in the United States, Italy and Spain gave samples during acute or convalescent COVID-19. PBMCs, B-cell-depleted T cells, or T cells provided the cDNA or gDNA that made up the material.

The TCR originated in a woman aged 40 to 50 with active or convalescent COVID-19. Material: peripheral blood.

For the CDR3, the DNA is TGTGCCAGCAGTACACACAGGGGGAAGGGGAACTATGGCTACACCTTC. This codes for CASSTHRGKGNYGYTF. The V call is TRBV28, the J call TRBJ1-2; TRBD1 matches at 8 bases. Trimming cost V 5 bases and J 2 bases; bases outside gene matches: 10. The CDR3 sequence is 16 residues long. CDR1 MDHEN and CDR2 SYDVKM come from the germline V gene.